This entry lists 21 T cell receptor beta chains sequenced from one sample in a study of T-cell memory formation after mild COVID-19. Via MiXCR, TCRdb re-called the 5' RACE reads, giving one row per CDR3 protein. The sample has around 370,000 distinct CDR3 sequences, around 21% seen once; the top ten hold around 13%. The specimen sequenced was PBMCs or a T cell subset sorted from them (not recorded which). The source is an adult woman who had mild COVID-19 (a few samples of this study predate the infection). Cell type and time point are not known.

The chain uses TRBV12-3 or TRBV12-4 and TRBJ2-5; a possible D gene is TRBD2 (6 bases). Trimming stripped 6 bases from V and 4 bases from J, with 12 bases between. The CDR3 has 13 residues. The CDR3 nucleotides read TGTGCCAGCAGGGAGGGGAGTACAGAGACCCAGTACTTC. As protein: CASREGSTETQYF.

This clonotype was observed once. V is TRBV5-1 and J is TRBJ2-5, with D possibly TRBD1 on 5 matching bases. V was pared by 7 bases and J by 5 bases, with 9 bases between. CDR1 SGHRS and CDR2 YFSETQ come from the germline V gene. This CDR3 has 11 residues. CDR3 in DNA: TGCGCCAGCTATAACAGGGAGACCCAGTACTTC. Translating gives CASYNRETQYF. Drawing the rest from reference TRBV5-1 and TRBJ2-5, the complete variable domain is KAGVTQTPRYLIKTRGQQVTLSCSPISGHRSVSWYQQTPGQGLQFLFEYFSETQRNKGNFPGRFSGRQFSNSRSEMNVSTLELGDSALYLCASYNRETQYFGPGTRLLVL.

The chain is built from TRBV24-1 and TRBJ2-2; no reliable D call. CDR1 KGHDR and CDR2 SFDVKD come from the germline V gene. V lost 8 bases and J lost 1, with 7 bases in between. The CDR3 runs to 13 residues. This CDR3 is CATNLGNTGELFF. The CDR3 coding sequence is TGTGCCACCAACCTGGGGAACACCGGGGAGCTGTTTTTT.

This sequence joins TRBV19 and TRBJ1-1, with 9 bases identical to TRBD1. Losses at the gene ends were 1 base for V and 1 base for J; bases not matched to a gene: 7. CDR1 is LNHDA and CDR2 is SQIVND in the germline V gene (reference sequence). The CDR3 extends over 17 amino acids. The CDR3 coding sequence is TGTGCCAGTAGTATAGTGGTGGGACAGGGAAAGAACACTGAAGCTTTCTTT. Its translation is CASSIVVGQGKNTEAFF.

This clonotype was seen a few times. This chain joins TRBV12-3 or TRBV12-4 and TRBJ2-7; weak D call: TRBD2 (5 bases). This CDR3 contains 13 residues. Trimming shortened V by 5 bases and J by 7 bases, and 15 bases separated the two germline ends. CDR3 sequence: CASSLTSRREQYF. CDR3 DNA sequence: TGTGCCAGCAGTCTCACGTCCCGGAGGGAGCAGTACTTC.

The chain links TRBV7-2 to TRBJ2-7, with D unresolved. CDR1 SGHTA and CDR2 FQGNSA come from the germline V gene. Deletions cut 4 bases from V and 1 base from J, with 8 bases between. The CDR3 sequence is 13 residues long. CDR3 residues: CASSWADSYEQYF. The CDR3 coding sequence is TGTGCCAGCAGCTGGGCAGATTCCTACGAGCAGTACTTC.

This clonotype has at least ten counts. J is TRBJ2-3 and V is TRBV2; D gene unclear. CDR3 length: 12 amino acids. The germline gives CDR1 SNHLY, CDR2 FYNNEI. Deletions cut 3 bases from V and 6 bases from J, with 7 bases between. This CDR3 is CASSDPRDTQYF. The CDR3 DNA is TGTGCCAGCAGTGACCCCAGGGATACGCAGTATTTT.

This chain joins TRBV19 and TRBJ1-1; TRBD1 agrees at 9 bases. This CDR3 has 16 amino acids. Trimming cost V 5 bases and J 1 base; bases outside gene matches: 8. CDR1 is LNHDA, CDR2 SQIVND, per germline (reference sequence). CDR3 amino acids: CASSRTGDVTNTEAFF. The CDR3 DNA sequence: TGTGCCAGTAGTCGGACAGGGGACGTAACGAACACTGAAGCTTTCTTT.

This sequence joins TRBV24-1 and TRBJ2-3; D is unclear. Germline V lookup: CDR1 KGHDR, CDR2 SFDVKD. This CDR3 spans 16 amino acids. V was shortened by 2 bases and J by 6 bases, with 17 bases between the two germline ends. The CDR3 protein is CATSDSKSHPRDTQYF. CDR3 in DNA: TGTGCCACCAGTGATTCGAAAAGCCATCCACGGGATACGCAGTATTTT.

This clonotype was detected only a few times. The chain has TRBV7-2 and TRBJ1-1; possible D gene TRBD1, 5 bases. Trimming removed 1 base from V and 6 bases from J, with 12 bases in between. CDR1 SGHTA and CDR2 FQGNSA come from the germline V gene. The CDR3 has 14 residues. CDR3 nucleotide sequence: TGTGCCAGCAGCTTAGTTGAGGGGTTGGCTGAAGCTTTCTTT. Translated: CASSLVEGLAEAFF.

The table lists this clonotype with many counts. V and J are TRBV5-5 and TRBJ2-1; the D gene could be TRBD1 or TRBD2 (5 bases each). The CDR3 loop spans 13 amino acids. CDR1 SGHKS and CDR2 YYEKEE come from the germline V gene (reference sequence). V lost 4 bases and J lost 10, with 15 bases in between. CDR3 loop: CASSAVPGREQFF. The DNA for the CDR3 is TGTGCCAGCAGCGCCGTCCCAGGGAGAGAGCAGTTCTTC.

This clonotype was seen more than once but under ten times. The CDR3: CASSLDTNYEQYF. The CDR3 bases are TGTGCCAGCAGCTTAGATACTAACTACGAGCAGTACTTC. The V gene is TRBV11-2, the J gene TRBJ2-7; the D is unclear. V was trimmed by 0 bases and J by 3 bases, leaving 6 bases between them. Germline values: CDR1 SGHAT, CDR2 FQNNGV. This CDR3 region has 13 residues.

This clonotype was detected a few times. The rearrangement joins TRBV6-5 to TRBJ2-1; 10 nucleotides match TRBD2. Germline V gene lookup returns CDR1 MNHEY and CDR2 SVGAGI. With 6 bases clipped from V and 4 bases from J, the junction kept 6 bases outside the gene matches. The CDR3 runs 15 residues. The CDR3 nucleotides are TGTGCCAGCAGGGTAGCGGGGGGCGAATACAATGAGCAGTTCTTC. Its translation is CASRVAGGEYNEQFF.

This clonotype has only a few counts. The chain uses TRBV6-5 and TRBJ2-7, with TRBD2 identical over 9 bases. This CDR3 spans 15 amino acids. CDR1 MNHEY and CDR2 SVGAGI come from the germline V gene. The V gene end was trimmed by 6 bases and the J gene end by 3 bases; junction bases not matched to a gene: 9. The CDR3 nucleotides are TGTGCCAGCAGACCTCTAGCGGGACTAAACTACGAGCAGTACTTC. As protein: CASRPLAGLNYEQYF.

The genes are TRBV7-2 and TRBJ2-5; 10 nucleotides line up with TRBD2. Unmatched junction bases numbered 2, after V lost 2 bases and J lost 5 bases. CDR3 length: 14 residues. Germline-derived CDR1 and CDR2 are SGHTA and FQGNSA. The CDR3 nucleotides read TGTGCCAGCAGCTTAACTAGCGGGGCCGAGACCCAGTACTTC. Protein: CASSLTSGAETQYF.

The chain joins TRBV12-3 or TRBV12-4 to TRBJ2-5; TRBD1 matches at 8 bases. This CDR3 has 17 amino acids. After removal of 3 bases from V and 4 bases from J, the junction contained 13 bases not matched to a gene. CDR3 residues: CASSLGGQGGWGETQYF. CDR3 DNA: TGTGCCAGCAGTTTGGGCGGACAGGGCGGTTGGGGAGAGACCCAGTACTTC.

The table lists this clonotype with a few counts. DNA for the CDR3: TGTGCCAGCAGCTTGGGGCAAGGGCAGGTTGAGCAGTACTTC. Protein product: CASSLGQGQVEQYF. The chain is built from TRBV11-3 and TRBJ2-7; D may be TRBD1 (5 bases). The CDR3 loop spans 14 amino acids. V was pared by 3 bases and J by 7 bases, with 16 bases between. Germline V gene sequence: CDR1 SGHNT, CDR2 YENEEA.

This clonotype came up a few times. The gene calls are TRBV3-1 and TRBJ2-3; TRBD2 agrees at 10 bases. This CDR3 has 16 amino acids. V was pared by 3 bases and J by 4 bases, with 7 bases of the junction left unmatched. In germline, CDR1 is LGHDT, CDR2 YNNKEL (reference sequence). The CDR3 region is CASSQLKRGGADTQYF. CDR3 bases: TGTGCCAGCAGCCAGCTAAAGCGGGGGGGCGCAGATACGCAGTATTTT.

There are a few counts of this clonotype. The chain combines TRBV2 with TRBJ2-1, with 7 bases matching TRBD2. This CDR3 is 14 amino acids long. Trimming removed 4 bases from V and 7 bases from J; junction bases left unmatched: 7. Germline V gene sequence: CDR1 SNHLY, CDR2 FYNNEI. The CDR3 coding sequence is TGTGCCAGCAGTGCGGGGGGTGTGAGGAATGAGCAGTTCTTC. Encoded protein: CASSAGGVRNEQFF.

This clonotype was seen a few times. The rearrangement links TRBV6-5 to TRBJ1-6, with D unresolved. The CDR3 loop spans 14 amino acids. Germline CDR1 MNHEY, CDR2 SVGAGI. The V gene lost 6 bases and the J gene lost 6 bases, with 12 bases spanning the gap. CDR3 in amino acids: CASSDGLSNSPLHF. The CDR3 nucleotides read TGTGCCAGCAGCGACGGGCTAAGTAATTCACCCCTCCACTTT.

This clonotype was observed a handful of times. The chain combines TRBV15 with TRBJ1-2; maybe TRBD1 (5 bases). This CDR3 comprises 16 residues. Germline lookup yields CDR1 LNHNV and CDR2 YYDKDF (reference sequence). V shed 2 bases and J shed 0 bases, with 13 bases lying between them. The CDR3 nucleotides read TGTGCCACCAGCAGAACCGGGACTGCAGCTAACTATGGCTACACCTTC. Its protein is CATSRTGTAANYGYTF.